This is a list of T cell receptor beta chains from one sample in a study of neurological immune-mediated disorders. TCRdb independently ran MiXCR on the 5' RACE reads; one entry per CDR3 protein. Of under 90,000 distinct CDR3 sequences listed, around 10% are singletons. The sequenced sample consisted of PBMCs. The receptors here all came from a middle-aged man in good health. Both conserved end residues are part of each CDR3. A D gene is named only where the DNA matches it firmly. Only some rows state a clone size, as once, few, many or a class for expanded clones.

>TRBJ1-3|.|many|TRBV28
TGTGCCAGCAGTTTACCACGTGGGACTCAGAGACTGGAGTACTCTGGAAACACCATATATTTT
CASSLPRGTQRLEYSGNTIYF
>TRBJ2-1|TRBD1|many|TRBV10-2
TGCGCCAGCAGTGGACAGGGGAGAGGTGAGCAGTTCTTC
CASSGQGRGEQFF
>TRBJ2-3|.|many|TRBV24-1
TGTGCCACCAGTGACCCGACTAGTTTGACAGATACGCAGTATTTT
CATSDPTSLTDTQYF
>TRBJ2-1|TRBD2|many|TRBV11-3
TGTGCCAGCAGCCAGGGACTAGTCGACAATGAGCAGTTCTTC
CASSQGLVDNEQFF
>TRBJ2-1|.|many|TRBV5-1
TGCGCCAGCACCAAACTGAGGGCCAGCAACAATGAGCAGTTCTTC
CASTKLRASNNEQFF
>TRBJ2-7|.|many|TRBV7-2
TGTGCCAGCAGCGGAGGGGCAGGGAGAGCCTACGAGCAGTACTTC
CASSGGAGRAYEQYF
>TRBJ2-3|.|.|TRBV6-2/TRBV6-3
TGTGCCAGCATCCGGACTAATACAGATACGCAGTATTTT
CASIRTNTDTQYF
>TRBJ2-1|TRBD1|many|TRBV7-3
TGTGCCAGCAGCCCAAGACAGGGGAAGACCTACAATGAGCAGTTCTTC
CASSPRQGKTYNEQFF
>TRBJ1-1|.|many|TRBV20-1
TGCAGTGCTAGACGGGTGAACACTGAAGCTTTCTTT
CSARRVNTEAFF
>TRBJ2-5|TRBD1|many|TRBV6-6
TGTGCCAGCAGTGGGACAGGGGGGCAAGAGACCCAGTACTTC
CASSGTGGQETQYF
>TRBJ2-5|TRBD2|.|TRBV27
TGTGCCAGCAGTCCCGGGACTAGCGGTTCGACCCAGTACTTC
CASSPGTSGSTQYF
>TRBJ2-3|.|many|TRBV24-1
TGTGCCACCAGTGATTTACGGGCCAGCACAGATACGCAGTATTTT
CATSDLRASTDTQYF
>TRBJ2-3|TRBD1|many|TRBV7-2
TGTGCCAGCAGCTCCCTCCGGGACAGGGGAGCAGATACGCAGTATTTT
CASSSLRDRGADTQYF
>TRBJ2-5|TRBD2|few|TRBV9
TGTGCCAGCAGCGTACGCGGGGCGGGAGGAGAGACCCAGTACTTC
CASSVRGAGGETQYF
>TRBJ2-3|TRBD1|many|TRBV29-1
TGCAGCGTTGTGGTGACAGGGGTCCAATATGATACGCAGTATTTT
CSVVVTGVQYDTQYF
>TRBJ2-1|.|.|TRBV6-1
TGTGCCAGCAGTGGCGGGGCGTTTGGGCAGGGTCGGTTCTTC
CASSGGAFGQGRFF
>TRBJ1-2|TRBD1|many|TRBV5-1
TGCGCCAGCAGCCCGGGACAGGGGGGCGGCTACACCTTC
CASSPGQGGGYTF
>TRBJ2-3|.|many|TRBV4-2
TGTGCCAGCAGCCAAGATCTAGACGCAGATACGCAGTATTTT
CASSQDLDADTQYF
>TRBJ2-7|.|many|TRBV20-1
TGCAGTGCTAGAGATTCGCCCGCCTACGAGCAGTACTTC
CSARDSPAYEQYF
>TRBJ2-2|.|many|TRBV5-6
TGTGCCAGCAGCTGGACAGCAACCGGGGAGCTGTTTTTT
CASSWTATGELFF
>TRBJ1-1|TRBD1|many|TRBV7-9
TGTGCCAGCAGCGCACCGGGACAGGGGGCTATAAACACTGAAGCTTTCTTT
CASSAPGQGAINTEAFF
>TRBJ2-5|.|many|TRBV7-3
TGTGCCAGCAGCCGGACAAACCTGGGGGAGACCCAGTACTTC
CASSRTNLGETQYF
>TRBJ2-3|.|many|TRBV29-1
TGCAGCGTTGGGTCAGCTTCCTCGGGTAGCACAGATACGCAGTATTTT
CSVGSASSGSTDTQYF
>TRBJ2-7|.|many|TRBV5-1
TGCGCCAGCAGCTCGGAACGCTCCTACGAGCAGTACTTC
CASSSERSYEQYF
>TRBJ2-5|TRBD1|.|TRBV5-1
TGCGCCAGCAGCTTGGCGGGGACAGCCCTCCGGGAGACCCAGTACTTC
CASSLAGTALRETQYF
>TRBJ1-2|.|many|TRBV7-3
TGTGCCAGCAGCTTATCGGAACAGGGTGTCGGCTACACCTTC
CASSLSEQGVGYTF
>TRBJ1-1|.|few|TRBV5-1
TGCGCCAGCACGGAAGGCTTGTCTGAAGCTTTCTTT
CASTEGLSEAFF
>TRBJ2-2|.|many|TRBV28
TGTGCCTGTTCGGGTCGGAACACCGGGGAGCTGTTTTTT
CACSGRNTGELFF
>TRBJ2-7|.|many|TRBV7-2
TGTGCCAGCAGCTTAGCACTAGCGGAGGGGGCCTCCTACGAGCAGTACTTC
CASSLALAEGASYEQYF
>TRBJ1-6|TRBD1|many|TRBV20-1
TGCAGTGCTAGAGATCTGGACAGGGCCCTCTCCTATAATTCACCCCTCCACTTT
CSARDLDRALSYNSPLHF
>TRBJ2-1|TRBD2|many|TRBV5-1
TGCGCCAGCAGCTTGGGGGGAACCGGGACTAGTTATAATGAGCAGTTCTTC
CASSLGGTGTSYNEQFF
>TRBJ2-2|.|many|TRBV11-2
TGTGCCAGCAGCTTAGATTCTAGGGAGCTGTTTTTT
CASSLDSRELFF
>TRBJ1-1|.|many|TRBV13
TGTGCCAGCAGCTTAATGCAGGGGACTGAAGCTTTCTTT
CASSLMQGTEAFF
>TRBJ2-7|.|many|TRBV29-1
TGCAGCGTTGCCAGGGGTTACGAGCAGTACTTC
CSVARGYEQYF
>TRBJ1-2|.|many|TRBV27
TGTGCCAGCAGTAAGTCCGGGACAACAAACTATGGCTACACCTTC
CASSKSGTTNYGYTF
>TRBJ2-7|TRBD2|medium-sized|TRBV10-3
TGTGCCATCAGTACCGGGACTAGCGGGGGGTCCTTGGTCTTC
CAISTGTSGGSLVF
>TRBJ2-6|.|many|TRBV28
TGTGCCAGCAGGGACTCTGGGGCCAACGTCCTGACTTTC
CASRDSGANVLTF
>TRBJ1-1|.|many|TRBV9
TGTGCCAGCAGCGCCCGGGAGGGTATTGGCACTGAAGCTTTCTTT
CASSAREGIGTEAFF
>TRBJ1-5|.|many|TRBV3-1
TGTGCCAGCAGCCAATTCAATCAGCCCCAGCATTTT
CASSQFNQPQHF
>TRBJ2-3|.|many|TRBV29-1
TGCAGCGGGGTTGGGTTGAGCACAGATACGCAGTATTTT
CSGVGLSTDTQYF
>TRBJ2-3|.|.|TRBV5-1
TGCGCCAGCATCCTTCAGGGAACATATACGCATTATTTT
CASILQGTYTHYF
>TRBJ1-2|.|many|TRBV3-1
TGTGCCAGCAGCCAGGGCAGCACTAACTATGGCTACACCTTC
CASSQGSTNYGYTF
>TRBJ1-2|.|.|TRBV19
TGTGCCAGTAGTATCTATTCTGATGGCTACACCTTC
CASSIYSDGYTF
>TRBJ2-4|.|many|TRBV6-1
TGTGCCAGCCGAGACAGGGCCAAAAACATTCAGTACTTC
CASRDRAKNIQYF
>TRBJ1-4|.|many|TRBV25-1
TGTGCCAGCAGTGATACGGGGGCCGCGGCTAATGAAAAACTGTTTTTT
CASSDTGAAANEKLFF